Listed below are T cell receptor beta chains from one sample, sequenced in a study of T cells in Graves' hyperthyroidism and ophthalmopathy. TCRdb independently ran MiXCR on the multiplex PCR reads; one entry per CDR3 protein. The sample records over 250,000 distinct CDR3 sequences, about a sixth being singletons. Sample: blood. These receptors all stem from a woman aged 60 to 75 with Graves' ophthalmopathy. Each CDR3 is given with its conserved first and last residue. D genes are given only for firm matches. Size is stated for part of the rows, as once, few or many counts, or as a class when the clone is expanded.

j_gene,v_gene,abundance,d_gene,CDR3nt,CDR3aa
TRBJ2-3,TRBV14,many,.,TGTGCCAGCAGCCCAAAATGGACCACAGATACGCAGTATTTT,CASSPKWTTDTQYF
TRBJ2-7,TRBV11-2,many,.,TGTGCCAGCAGCCGACAGAGCTACGAGCAGTACTTC,CASSRQSYEQYF
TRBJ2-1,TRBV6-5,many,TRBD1,TGTGCCAGCATTACTCGTCCGGGACAGGGGGCGGAGCAGTTCTTC,CASITRPGQGAEQFF
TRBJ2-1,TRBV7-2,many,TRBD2,TGTGCCAGCACCTTGGGACGGGGGGGGAACAATGAGCAGTTCTTC,CASTLGRGGNNEQFF
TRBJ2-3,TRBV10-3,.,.,TGTGCGGTGCAGGGCACAGATACGCAGTATTTT,CAVQGTDTQYF
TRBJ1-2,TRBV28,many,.,TGTGCCAGCAGTAAGCTAAACTATGGCTACACCTTC,CASSKLNYGYTF
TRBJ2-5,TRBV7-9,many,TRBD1,TGTGCCAGCAGCCCCGCTTCAGGACAGGGAAGGCAAGAGACCCAGTACTTC,CASSPASGQGRQETQYF
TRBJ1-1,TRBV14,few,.,TGTGCCAGCAGCCGGACGATTGCGGGCACTGAAGCTTTCTTT,CASSRTIAGTEAFF
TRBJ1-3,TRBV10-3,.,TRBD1,TGTGCCATCAGTGAGCAGATCCTGACAGGGGCCTCTGGAAACACCATATATTTT,CAISEQILTGASGNTIYF
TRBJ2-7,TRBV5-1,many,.,TGCGCCAGCAGGACAGACTCCTACGAGCAGTACTTC,CASRTDSYEQYF
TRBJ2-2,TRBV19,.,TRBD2,TGTGCCAGTAGTATTTCCTCTAGCGGGAGTGCGAACACCGGGGAGCTGTTTTTT,CASSISSSGSANTGELFF
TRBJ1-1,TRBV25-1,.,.,TGTGCCAGCAGTGGCCCATGGAACAGTTTCTTT,CASSGPWNSFF
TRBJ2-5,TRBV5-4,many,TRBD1,TGTGCCAGCAGCCCGCCCGGGACAGTAAACCAAGAGACCCAGTACTTC,CASSPPGTVNQETQYF
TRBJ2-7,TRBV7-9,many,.,TGTGCCAGCAGCCGTACAGGGATTCTAGCGGTCCCCTACGAGCAGTACTTC,CASSRTGILAVPYEQYF
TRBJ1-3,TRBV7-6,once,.,TGTGCCAGCAGCTCTACTGCAGGAGACACCATATATTTT,CASSSTAGDTIYF
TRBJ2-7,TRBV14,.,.,TGTGCCAGCAGCCAAGACATCTCTGGGGAGCAGTACTTC,CASSQDISGEQYF
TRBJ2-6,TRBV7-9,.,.,TGTGCCAGCAGCATAGCGAGGGTTGACCTGACCGGGGCCAACGTCCTGACTTTC,CASSIARVDLTGANVLTF
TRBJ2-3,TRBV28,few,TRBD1,TGTGCCAGCAGTTTTGCCGGGACAGCTAGCACAGATACGCAGTATTTT,CASSFAGTASTDTQYF
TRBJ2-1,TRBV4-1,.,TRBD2,TGCGCCAGCAGTGCCGGGACTAGATCCATCGGGCAGTTCTTC,CASSAGTRSIGQFF
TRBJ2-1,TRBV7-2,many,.,TGTGCCAGCAGCTTAGGACTAGGCGGAAACAATGAGCAGTTCTTC,CASSLGLGGNNEQFF
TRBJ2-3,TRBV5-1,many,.,TGCGCCAGCAGCTTGGCCCAGGGTGTGGGAGATACGCAGTATTTT,CASSLAQGVGDTQYF
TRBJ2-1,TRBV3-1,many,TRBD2,TGTGCCAGCAGCCAAGAATGGACTAGTAGGACGAATGAGCAGTTCTTC,CASSQEWTSRTNEQFF
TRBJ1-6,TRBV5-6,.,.,TGTGCCAGCAGCTTGAGGTTCGAGGGTTCACCCCTCCACTTT,CASSLRFEGSPLHF
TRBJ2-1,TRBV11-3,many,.,TGTGCCAGCAGCCCCAACCACGGGCTGTACAATGAGCAGTTCTTC,CASSPNHGLYNEQFF
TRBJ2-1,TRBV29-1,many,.,TGCAGCGTTGGGCAGCGGGCCCTGAATGAGCAGTTCTTC,CSVGQRALNEQFF
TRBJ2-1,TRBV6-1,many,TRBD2,TGTGCCAGCAGTCGGACTAGCGGGAGGGCCAACAATGAGCAGTTCTTC,CASSRTSGRANNEQFF
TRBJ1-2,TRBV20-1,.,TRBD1,TGCAGTGCTGAAGGGACAGGCCTGGACGGCTACACCTTC,CSAEGTGLDGYTF
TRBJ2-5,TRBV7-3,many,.,TGTGCCAGCAGCTTAATCTCTTCTGAGACCCAGTACTTC,CASSLISSETQYF
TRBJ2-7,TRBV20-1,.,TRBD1,TGCAGTGCTAGCTCCGACAGGGGGAGATACGAGCAGTACTTC,CSASSDRGRYEQYF
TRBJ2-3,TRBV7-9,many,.,TGTGCCAGCAGCCGTAGTCTCGATACGCAGTATTTT,CASSRSLDTQYF
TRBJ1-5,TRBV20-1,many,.,TGCAGTGCTAATCTGGGGAGGTGGCAGCCCCAGCATTTT,CSANLGRWQPQHF
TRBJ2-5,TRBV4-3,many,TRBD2,TGCGCCAGCAGCCAAGATTGGCTAGCGGGGAACCAAGAGACCCAGTACTTC,CASSQDWLAGNQETQYF
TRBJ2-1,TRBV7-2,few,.,TGTGCCAGCAGTCCCTGGACGGAGTGGGAGCTGTTCTTC,CASSPWTEWELFF
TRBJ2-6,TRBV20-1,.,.,TGCAGTGCTAAGGTGACGGCTGGGGCCAACGTCCTGACTTTC,CSAKVTAGANVLTF
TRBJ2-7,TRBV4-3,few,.,TGCGCCAGCAGCTACTCCTGGTCCGGACCCAGCTCCTACGAGCAGTACTTC,CASSYSWSGPSSYEQYF
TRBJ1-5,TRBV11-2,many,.,TGTGCCAGCAGCCAATTCCTCAATCAGCCCCAGCATTTT,CASSQFLNQPQHF
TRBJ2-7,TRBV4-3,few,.,TGCGCCAGCAGCCAAGAAACAGGTTACGAGCAGTACTTC,CASSQETGYEQYF
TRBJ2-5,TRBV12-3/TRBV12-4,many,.,TGTGCCAGCAGTTTTCTGCGAACCCAAGAGACCCAGTACTTC,CASSFLRTQETQYF
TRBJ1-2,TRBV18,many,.,TGTGCCAGCTCACAGGACAACTATGGCTACACCTTC,CASSQDNYGYTF
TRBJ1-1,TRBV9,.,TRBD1,TGTGCCAGCAGCGAGGGGCGACAGGGGGCGAACACTGAAGCTTCCTTT,CASSEGRQGANTEASF
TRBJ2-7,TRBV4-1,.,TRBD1,TGCGCCAGCAGCCAAGAAAGGCACCGCGGGACAGGGACCTACGAGCAGTACTTC,CASSQERHRGTGTYEQYF
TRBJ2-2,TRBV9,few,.,TGTGCCAGCAGCATAAGGACCGGGGAGCTGTTTTTT,CASSIRTGELFF